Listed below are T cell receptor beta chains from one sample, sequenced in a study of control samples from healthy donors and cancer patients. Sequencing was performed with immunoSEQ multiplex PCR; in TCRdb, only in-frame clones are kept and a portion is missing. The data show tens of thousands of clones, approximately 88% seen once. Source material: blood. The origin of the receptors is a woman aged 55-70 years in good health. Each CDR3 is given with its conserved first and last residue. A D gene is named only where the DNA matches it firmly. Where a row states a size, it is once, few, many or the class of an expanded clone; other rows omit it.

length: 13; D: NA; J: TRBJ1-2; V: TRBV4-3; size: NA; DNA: TGCGCCAGCAGCCAAGGACAGATATATGGCTACACCTTC; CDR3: CASSQGQIYGYTF
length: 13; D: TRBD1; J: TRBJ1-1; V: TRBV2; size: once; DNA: TGTGCCAGCACCCGGGACAGTAACACTGAAGCTTTCTTT; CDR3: CASTRDSNTEAFF
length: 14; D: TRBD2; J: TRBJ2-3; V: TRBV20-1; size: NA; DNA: TGCAGTGCTAGTCCTAGCGGGAGATCAGATACGCAGTATTTT; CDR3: CSASPSGRSDTQYF
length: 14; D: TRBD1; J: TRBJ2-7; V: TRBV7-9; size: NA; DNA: TGTGCGCCTTGTGGAGGGCAGGGGGCAAGTGAGCAGTACTTC; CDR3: CAPCGGQGASEQYF
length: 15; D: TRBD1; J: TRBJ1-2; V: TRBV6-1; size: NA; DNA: TGTGCCAGCAGTGAACGGGGGGACAGGGTTGGTGGCTACACCTTC; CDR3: CASSERGDRVGGYTF
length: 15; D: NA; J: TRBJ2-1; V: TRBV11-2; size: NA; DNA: TGTGCCAGCAGCCCCTGGGCAGCGGCTTACAATGAGCAGTTCTTC; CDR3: CASSPWAAAYNEQFF
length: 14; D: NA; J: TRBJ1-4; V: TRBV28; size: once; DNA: TGTGCCAGCAGACAGGGTCCAACTAATGAAAAACTGTTTTTT; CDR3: CASRQGPTNEKLFF
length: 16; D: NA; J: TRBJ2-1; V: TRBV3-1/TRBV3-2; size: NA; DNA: TGTGCCAGCAGCCCCCTCGGGGGGCGCAAGGAAAATGAGCAGTTCTTC; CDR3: CASSPLGGRKENEQFF
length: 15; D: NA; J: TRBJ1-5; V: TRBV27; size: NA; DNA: TGTGCCAGCAGTTCCGCTCGCCTGAACAATCAGCCCCAGCATTTT; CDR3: CASSSARLNNQPQHF
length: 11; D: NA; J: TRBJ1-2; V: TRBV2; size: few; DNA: TGTGCCAGCAGACCGGACTTCGGCTACACCTTC; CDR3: CASRPDFGYTF
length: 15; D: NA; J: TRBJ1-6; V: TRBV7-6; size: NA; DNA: TGTGCCAGCAGCTTATTGTCAGGGAATAATTCACCCCTCCACTTT; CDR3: CASSLLSGNNSPLHF
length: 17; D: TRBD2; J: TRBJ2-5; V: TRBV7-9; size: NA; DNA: TGTGCCAGCAGCTTAGGGGTTAGCGGGGGAGTACAAGAGACCCAGTACTTC; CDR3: CASSLGVSGGVQETQYF
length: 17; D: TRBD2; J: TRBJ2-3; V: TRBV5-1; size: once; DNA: TGCGCCAGCAGCGCGACTAGCGGGGGCTATAGCACAGATACGCAGTATTTT; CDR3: CASSATSGGYSTDTQYF
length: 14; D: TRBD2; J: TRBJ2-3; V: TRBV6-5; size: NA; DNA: TGTGCCAGCAGTCGTACGGGGGGGACAGATACGCAGTATTTT; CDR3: CASSRTGGTDTQYF
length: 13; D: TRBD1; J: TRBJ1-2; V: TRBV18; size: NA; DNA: TGTGCCAGCTCACGGGGACAGGAAAATGGCTACACCTTC; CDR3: CASSRGQENGYTF
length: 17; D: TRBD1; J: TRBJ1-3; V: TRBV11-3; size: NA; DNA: TGTGCCAGCAGCTTTATACCGGGACAGTACTCTGGAAACACCATATATTTT; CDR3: CASSFIPGQYSGNTIYF
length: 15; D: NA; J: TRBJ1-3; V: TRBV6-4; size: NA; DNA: TGTGCCAGCAGCCCCTGGGTTCGTTGTGGAAACACCATATATTTT; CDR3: CASSPWVRCGNTIYF
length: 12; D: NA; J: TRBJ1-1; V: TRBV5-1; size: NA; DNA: TGCGCCAGCAGTGAGATGGGGACTGAAGCTTTCTTT; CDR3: CASSEMGTEAFF
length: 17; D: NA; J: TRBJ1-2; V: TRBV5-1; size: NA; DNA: TGCGCCAGCAGCTTGGAGGCAGGGGCCACCTCTTTTGGTGGCTACACCTTC; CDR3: CASSLEAGATSFGGYTF
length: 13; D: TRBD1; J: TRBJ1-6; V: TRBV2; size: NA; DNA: TGTGCCAGCAGCCTACAGGGGAATTCACCCCTCCACTTT; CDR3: CASSLQGNSPLHF
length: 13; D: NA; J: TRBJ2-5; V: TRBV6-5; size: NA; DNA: TGTGCCGGCAGGCCAACTAGAGAAGAGACCCAGTACTTC; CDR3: CAGRPTREETQYF
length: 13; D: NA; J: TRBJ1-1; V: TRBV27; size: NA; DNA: TGTGCCAGCAGCACCAATACGAACACTGAAGCTTTCTTT; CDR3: CASSTNTNTEAFF
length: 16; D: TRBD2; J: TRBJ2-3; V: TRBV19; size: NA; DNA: TGTGCCAGTAGTCCGGGACTAGCGGGGGGATGGAATACGCAGTATTTT; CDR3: CASSPGLAGGWNTQYF